This is a list of T cell receptor beta chains from one sample in a study of neoadjuvant anti-PD-1 for oral cavity cancer. Assay used: immunoSEQ multiplex PCR; TCRdb lists only in-frame clones, some missing. The sample lists fewer than 15,000 clones, 50% to 65% occurring once. This sample comprised tumor tissue, obtained before nivolumab (anti-PD-1) treatment. Receptors originate from a person between 40 and 85 years old with oral cavity squamous cell carcinoma. Both conserved end residues are part of each CDR3. Fields, in order: V gene, clone size, J gene, D gene, CDR3 protein, CDR3 DNA. A D gene is named only where the DNA matches it firmly. Size is stated for part of the rows, as once, few or many counts, or as a class when the clone is expanded.

v_call: TRBV20-1
clone_size: .
j_call: TRBJ1-4
d_call: .
cdr3_aa: CSAWDVRKLFF
cdr3_nt: TGCAGTGCTTGGGACGTAAGGAAACTGTTTTTT

v_call: TRBV19
clone_size: .
j_call: TRBJ1-5
d_call: .
cdr3_aa: CASSIPPTGYSNQPQHF
cdr3_nt: TGTGCCAGTAGTATCCCGCCGACAGGATATAGCAATCAGCCCCAGCATTTT

v_call: TRBV6-6
clone_size: .
j_call: TRBJ2-2
d_call: .
cdr3_aa: CASSYSKLITGELFF
cdr3_nt: TGTGCCAGCAGTTACTCGAAACTCATCACCGGGGAGCTGTTTTTT

v_call: TRBV15
clone_size: medium-sized
j_call: TRBJ1-4
d_call: .
cdr3_aa: CATSRPSGGRANEKLFF
cdr3_nt: TGTGCCACCAGCAGACCTAGCGGGGGAAGGGCTAATGAAAAACTGTTTTTT

v_call: TRBV27
clone_size: medium-sized
j_call: TRBJ2-3
d_call: TRBD1
cdr3_aa: CASSRQGQGDTQYF
cdr3_nt: TGTGCCAGCAGCCGGCAGGGACAGGGGGATACGCAGTATTTT

v_call: TRBV27
clone_size: .
j_call: TRBJ2-2
d_call: .
cdr3_aa: CASSWGSGTGELFF
cdr3_nt: TGTGCCAGCAGTTGGGGGTCGGGCACCGGGGAGCTGTTTTTT

v_call: TRBV19
clone_size: .
j_call: TRBJ2-2
d_call: .
cdr3_aa: CASSTTLTGELFF
cdr3_nt: TGTGCCAGTAGTACTACTCTAACCGGGGAGCTGTTTTTT

v_call: TRBV13
clone_size: .
j_call: TRBJ2-1
d_call: TRBD1
cdr3_aa: CASRPGQGNYNEQFF
cdr3_nt: TGTGCCAGCAGGCCGGGACAGGGAAACTACAATGAGCAGTTCTTC

v_call: TRBV5-1
clone_size: .
j_call: TRBJ2-1
d_call: TRBD1
cdr3_aa: CASSLAGGLSYNEQFF
cdr3_nt: TGCGCCAGCAGCTTGGCAGGGGGTTTATCCTACAATGAGCAGTTCTTC

v_call: TRBV11-3
clone_size: .
j_call: TRBJ2-5
d_call: TRBD2
cdr3_aa: CASSTLERGGETQYF
cdr3_nt: TGTGCCAGCAGCACCCTGGAACGGGGGGGAGAGACCCAGTACTTC

v_call: TRBV27
clone_size: few
j_call: TRBJ1-2
d_call: .
cdr3_aa: CATLPLGGGGYTF
cdr3_nt: TGTGCCACACTTCCCCTCGGGGGCGGTGGCTACACCTTC

v_call: TRBV7-2
clone_size: .
j_call: TRBJ2-7
d_call: TRBD2
cdr3_aa: CASSAPTGLAGGDQYF
cdr3_nt: TGTGCCAGCAGCGCGCCGACGGGACTAGCGGGAGGTGATCAGTACTTC

v_call: TRBV30
clone_size: medium-sized
j_call: TRBJ1-2
d_call: .
cdr3_aa: CAWSSTPRPWDGYTF
cdr3_nt: TGTGCCTGGAGTTCTACTCCCCGGCCTTGGGATGGCTACACCTTC

v_call: TRBV7-2
clone_size: .
j_call: TRBJ2-4
d_call: TRBD2
cdr3_aa: CASSLGVALAGEDGNIQYF
cdr3_nt: TGTGCCAGCAGCTTAGGGGTGGCTCTAGCGGGAGAGGATGGAAACATTCAGTACTTC